The T cell receptor beta chain described here comes from a study of T-cell reconstitution after alpha-beta-depleted transplantation in children. V trimming: 3 bases; J trimming: 0 bases; junction bases outside the gene matches: 4. The CDR3 contains 15 residues. This clonotype was found many times. The target antigen is unknown. Study conclusions and caveats: After transplant, high TCRbeta diversity at day 60 in some patients arose from surviving recipient T cells and thymic progenitors. Newly produced T cells mostly provided counts and TCRbeta diversity after one year, as hyperexpanded clones declined. Several hundred expanded graft clones reportedly gave rise to the alpha-beta T cells present about two months after transplant.

The TCRbeta library was prepared with unique molecular identifiers. From the PCR reads, TCRdb called clonotypes with MiXCR, one entry per CDR3 protein. The data contain about 980,000 distinct CDR3 sequences, roughly 29% of them singletons. The chain carries TRBV12-3 or TRBV12-4 and TRBJ2-7; TRBD1 agrees at 8 bases. This specimen was PBMCs, mostly from graft donor cells, taken 360 days after TCRalphabeta/CD19-depleted stem cell transplant. This clonotype originated in a boy in the first two years of life who had a stem cell transplant for SCID, so the T cells may come from the graft donor. The DNA for the CDR3 is TGTGCCAGCAGTTTGGGACAGGCCCGCTCCTACGAGCAGTACTTC. Its protein product is CASSLGQARSYEQYF.